This TCR beta chain was profiled in a study of T cells in Graves' hyperthyroidism and ophthalmopathy (dated by TCRdb to between 2019 and 2020). About the investigation overall: Peripheral blood samples were taken at the time of initial diagnosis, prior to any treatment. Thyroid tissue and blood T-cell repertoires from about six Graves' hyperthyroidism patients were also compared in the study. The paper reports TCR Vbeta CDR3 sequencing of approximately 130 peripheral blood samples: fewer than 50 ophthalmopathy, about 75 hyperthyroidism and 17 progressor patients. The 95 to 100 discovery patients were randomly divided into training and test sets at a 7:3 ratio. Whether ophthalmopathy could be predicted prospectively was tested in an independent validation cohort made up of 18 hyperthyroidism patients plus 17 patients who later progressed to ophthalmopathy. Once sampling was done, hyperthyroidism patients were given methimazole at a starting dose of 30 mg daily, whereas ophthalmopathy patients were given high-dose intravenous methylprednisolone. To identify TCR V-J signatures that set the groups apart, the researchers used a discovery cohort of more than 95 patients, made up of 43 with Graves' ophthalmopathy and 57 with stable Graves' hyperthyroidism.

The research as a whole found: Most expanded thyroid clonotypes (frequency above 0.001) were also detected in blood, a finding suggesting that blood repertoires may reflect thyroid immune responses. Sample size was not statistically predetermined, and investigators were not blinded to group allocation. A 13 V-J signature model separated ophthalmopathy from stable hyperthyroidism, with around 88% sensitivity and 81.08% specificity in cross-validation and 80%/75% in testing. In validation, progression to ophthalmopathy was predicted by the model with nearly 71% sensitivity and nearly 75% specificity, a median of around 5.9 months before onset.

TCR beta CDR3 regions were amplified from RNA transcripts. The first round of RT-PCR for the TCR CDR3 was performed with the HTBI primer set and the Qiagen OneStep RT-PCR kit. A second multiplex PCR round built the libraries, followed by size selection and purification. Sequencing of the libraries was done on an Illumina HiSeq2000 using paired-end 100 bp reads. The paper's processing steps were these. Raw data were processed with SOAPnuke, discarding reads with adapters, uncalled bases, mean Phred below 15, or no exact constant-primer or identifier match. High-quality paired reads were merged using COPE v1.2.5, and each unique nucleotide sequence was defined as a clonotype. Clonotypes were aligned to IMGT TRBV, TRBD and TRBJ reference segments using MiTCR v1.1. Only V-J combinations with frequency above 0.0001, covering 99% to 99.2% of repertoires, were analysed. The TCS score was defined as F50 (clonal expansion) divided by E x V (chaos), with BLOSUM62-based TCRdist calculated between CDR3 peptides within each V-J. Welch's t-statistics and random forest reduced around 510 V-J features to 13, which were used in a naive Bayes classifier (R e1071). In TCRdb, the public reads were trimmed at Q25 with fastp and aligned with MiXCR, with productive beta chains retained. Each CDR3 protein appears once, grouped with its most common genes and DNA. TCRdb assigned the V and J calls; the authors' analysis was not used. This sample is represented by 560,000 or so distinct CDR3 sequences; about 20% of them were singletons. Roughly 50% of the sample comes from the top ten.

This clonotype has ten or more counts. This receptor's antigen is unknown. No much larger clone exists at a distance of one base, and base qualities are not known. In the ophthalmopathy patients, disease was moderately to severely active, with a Clinical Activity Score of 3 or more, a NOSPECS grade of 4 or more, and a duration of less than 3 months. Patients with uncontrolled infections, other autoimmune diseases, pregnancy or lactation were excluded. Diagnoses relied on clinical symptoms, serum thyroxine and TRAb, thyroid ultrasound and orbital computed tomography. PBMCs were separated from roughly 9.3 ml of fresh peripheral blood using Ficoll-Paque density gradient centrifugation. Total RNA was extracted using Trizol reagent, and RNA quality was assessed on an Agilent 2100 Bioanalyzer. The CDR1 and CDR2 encoded by the germline V gene (reference sequence) are LGHDT and YNNKEL. The junction shows trimming of 4 bases on V and 0 bases on J, plus 13 bases between the germline ends. Inclusive of the bounding cysteine and phenylalanine, the CDR3 is 16 residues long. Only the CDR3 DNA stays, 48 bases, in frame from base 1.

The sequenced material came from blood. The source is a man aged 35-49 years with Graves' ophthalmopathy. The receptor chain draws on TRBV3-1 and TRBJ1-3; the D gene lacks a confident call. CDR3 region: CASSRLGRASGNTIYF. The DNA reads as follows: TGTGCCAGCAGCCGGCTTGGACGGGCCTCTGGAAACACCATATATTTT.